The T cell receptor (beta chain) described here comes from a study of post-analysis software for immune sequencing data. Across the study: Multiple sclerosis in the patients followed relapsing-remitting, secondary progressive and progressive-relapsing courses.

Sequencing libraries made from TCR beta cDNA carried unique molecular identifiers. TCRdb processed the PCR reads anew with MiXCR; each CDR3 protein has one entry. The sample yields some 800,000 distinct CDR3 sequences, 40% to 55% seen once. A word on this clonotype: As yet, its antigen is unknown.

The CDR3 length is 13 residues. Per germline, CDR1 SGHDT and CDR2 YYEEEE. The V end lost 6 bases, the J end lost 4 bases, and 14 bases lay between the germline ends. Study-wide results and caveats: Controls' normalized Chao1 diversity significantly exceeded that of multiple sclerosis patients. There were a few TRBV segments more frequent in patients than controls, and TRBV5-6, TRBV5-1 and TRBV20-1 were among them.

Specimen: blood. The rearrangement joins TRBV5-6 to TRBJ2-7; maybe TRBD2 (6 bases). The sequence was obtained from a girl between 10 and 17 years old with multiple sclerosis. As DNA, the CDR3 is TGTGCCAGCACCGGGGGAAGGACGTACGAGCAGTACTTC. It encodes CASTGGRTYEQYF.